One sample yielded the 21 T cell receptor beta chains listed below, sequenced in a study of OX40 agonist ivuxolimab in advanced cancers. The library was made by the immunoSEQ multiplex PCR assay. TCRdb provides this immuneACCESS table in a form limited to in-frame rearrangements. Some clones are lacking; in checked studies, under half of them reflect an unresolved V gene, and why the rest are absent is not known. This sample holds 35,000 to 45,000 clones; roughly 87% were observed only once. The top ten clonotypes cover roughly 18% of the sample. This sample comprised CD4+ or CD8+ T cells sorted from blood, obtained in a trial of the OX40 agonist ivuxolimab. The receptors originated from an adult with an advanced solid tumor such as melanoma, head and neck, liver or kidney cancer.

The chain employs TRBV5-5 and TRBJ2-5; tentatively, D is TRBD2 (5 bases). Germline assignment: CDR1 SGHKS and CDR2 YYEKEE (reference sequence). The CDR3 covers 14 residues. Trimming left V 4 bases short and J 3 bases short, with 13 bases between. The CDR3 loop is CASSPPPGKETQYF. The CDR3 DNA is TGTGCCAGCAGCCCACCGCCGGGGAAAGAGACCCAGTACTTC.

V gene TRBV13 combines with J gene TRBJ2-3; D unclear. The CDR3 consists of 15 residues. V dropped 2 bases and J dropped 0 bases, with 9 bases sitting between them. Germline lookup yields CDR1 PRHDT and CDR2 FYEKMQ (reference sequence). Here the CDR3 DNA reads TGTGCCAGCAGCTTATGGTCCCACAGCACAGATACGCAGTATTTT. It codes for CASSLWSHSTDTQYF.

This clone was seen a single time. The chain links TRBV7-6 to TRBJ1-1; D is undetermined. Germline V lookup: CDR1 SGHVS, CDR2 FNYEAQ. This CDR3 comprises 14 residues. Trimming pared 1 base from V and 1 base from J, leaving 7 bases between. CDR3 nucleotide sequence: TGTGCCAGCAGCTTAGGGCCCGGGAACACTGAAGCTTTCTTT. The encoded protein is CASSLGPGNTEAFF.

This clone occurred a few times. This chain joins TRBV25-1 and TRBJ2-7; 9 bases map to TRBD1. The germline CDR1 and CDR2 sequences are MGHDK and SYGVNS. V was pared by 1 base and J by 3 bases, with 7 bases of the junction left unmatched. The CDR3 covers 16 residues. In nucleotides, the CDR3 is TGTGCCAGCAGTGAATCTGGGACAGGGTTGCGCTACGAGCAGTACTTC. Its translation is CASSESGTGLRYEQYF.

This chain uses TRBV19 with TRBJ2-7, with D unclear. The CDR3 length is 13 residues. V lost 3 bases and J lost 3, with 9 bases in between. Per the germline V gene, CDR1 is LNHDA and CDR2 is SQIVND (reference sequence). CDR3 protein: CASSISTFYEQYF. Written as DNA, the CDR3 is TGTGCCAGTAGTATTTCGACTTTCTACGAGCAGTACTTC.

CDR3 sequence (DNA): TGTGCCAGCAGCTGGACATCTAAGGATTACGAGCAGTACTTC. Amino acids: CASSWTSKDYEQYF. The rearrangement joins TRBV28 to TRBJ2-7; weak D call: TRBD1 (5 bases). Germline V lookup: CDR1 MDHEN, CDR2 SYDVKM. The length of the CDR3 is 14 residues. V shed 6 bases and J shed 4 bases, with 16 bases lying between them.

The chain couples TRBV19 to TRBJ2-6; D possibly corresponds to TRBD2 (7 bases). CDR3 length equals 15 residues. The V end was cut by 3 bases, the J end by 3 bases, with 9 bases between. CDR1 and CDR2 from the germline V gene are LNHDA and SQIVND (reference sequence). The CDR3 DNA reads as TGTGCCAGTAGTATCGGGGGGCTTGGGGCCAACGTCCTGACTTTC. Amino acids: CASSIGGLGANVLTF. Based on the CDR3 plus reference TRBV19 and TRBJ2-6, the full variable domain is DGGITQSPKYLFRKEGQNVTLSCEQNLNHDAMYWYRQDPGQGLRLIYYSQIVNDFQKGDIAEGYSVSREKKESFPLTVTSAQKNPTAFYLCASSIGGLGANVLTFGAGSRLTVL.

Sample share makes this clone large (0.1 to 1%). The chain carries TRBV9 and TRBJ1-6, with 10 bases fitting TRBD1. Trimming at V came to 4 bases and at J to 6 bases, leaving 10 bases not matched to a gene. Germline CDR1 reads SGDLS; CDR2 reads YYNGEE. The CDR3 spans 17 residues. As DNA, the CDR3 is TGTGCCAGCAGCCCCCGACAGGGGGCGGATCGTAATTCACCCCTCCACTTT. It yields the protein CASSPRQGADRNSPLHF.

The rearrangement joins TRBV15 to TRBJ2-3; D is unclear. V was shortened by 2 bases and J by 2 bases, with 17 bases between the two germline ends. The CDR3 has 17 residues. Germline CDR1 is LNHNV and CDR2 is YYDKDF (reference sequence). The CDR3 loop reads CATSRQPSTSHTDTQYF. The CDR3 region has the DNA TGTGCCACCAGCAGACAACCGTCAACATCCCACACAGATACGCAGTATTTT.

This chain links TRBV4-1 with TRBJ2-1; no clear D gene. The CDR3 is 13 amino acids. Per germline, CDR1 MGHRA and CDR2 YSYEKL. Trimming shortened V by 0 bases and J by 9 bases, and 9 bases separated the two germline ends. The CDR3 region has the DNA TGCGCCAGCAGCCAAGAAGGAGCGTCTGAGCAGTTCTTC. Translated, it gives CASSQEGASEQFF.

The CDR3 spells CASSLGTLTYEQYF. Written as DNA, the CDR3 is TGCGCCAGCAGCTTAGGGACTTTAACCTACGAGCAGTACTTC. The genes are TRBV5-1 and TRBJ2-7; TRBD2 might be the D (6 bases). This CDR3 is 14 amino acids long. Trimming removed 2 bases from V and 2 bases from J, with 11 bases in between. Germline V gene sequence: CDR1 SGHRS, CDR2 YFSETQ.

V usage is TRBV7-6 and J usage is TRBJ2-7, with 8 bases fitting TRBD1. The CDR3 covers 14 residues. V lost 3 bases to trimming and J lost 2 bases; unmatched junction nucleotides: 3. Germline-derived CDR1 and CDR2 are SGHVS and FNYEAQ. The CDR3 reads CASSFGTGTYEQYF. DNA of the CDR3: TGTGCCAGCAGCTTCGGGACAGGCACCTACGAGCAGTACTTC.

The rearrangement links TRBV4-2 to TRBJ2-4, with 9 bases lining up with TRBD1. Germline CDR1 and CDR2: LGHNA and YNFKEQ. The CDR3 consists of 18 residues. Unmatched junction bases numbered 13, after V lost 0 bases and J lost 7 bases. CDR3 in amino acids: CASSQDSALQGAGNIQYF. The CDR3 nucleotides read TGTGCCAGCAGCCAAGATAGCGCCCTACAGGGGGCAGGGAACATTCAGTACTTC.

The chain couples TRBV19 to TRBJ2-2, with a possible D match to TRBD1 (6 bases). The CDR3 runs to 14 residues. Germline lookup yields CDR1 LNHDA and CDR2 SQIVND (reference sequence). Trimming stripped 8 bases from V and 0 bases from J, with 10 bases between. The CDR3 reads CASAWTANTGELFF. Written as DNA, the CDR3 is TGTGCCAGTGCTTGGACAGCGAACACCGGGGAGCTGTTTTTT. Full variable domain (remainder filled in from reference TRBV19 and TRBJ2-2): DGGITQSPKYLFRKEGQNVTLSCEQNLNHDAMYWYRQDPGQGLRLIYYSQIVNDFQKGDIAEGYSVSREKKESFPLTVTSAQKNPTAFYLCASAWTANTGELFFGEGSRLTVL.

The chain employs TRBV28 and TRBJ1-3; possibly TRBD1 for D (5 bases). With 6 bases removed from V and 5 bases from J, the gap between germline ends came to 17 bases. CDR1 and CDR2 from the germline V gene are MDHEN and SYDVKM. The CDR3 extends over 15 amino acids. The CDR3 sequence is CASSPLGGLRNTIYF. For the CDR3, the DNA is TGTGCCAGCAGCCCACTTGGGGGTTTACGAAACACCATATATTTT.

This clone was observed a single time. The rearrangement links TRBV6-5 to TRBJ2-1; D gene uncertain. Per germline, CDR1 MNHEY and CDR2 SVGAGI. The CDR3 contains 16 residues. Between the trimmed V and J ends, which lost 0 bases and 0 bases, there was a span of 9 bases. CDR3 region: CASSYSVGSSYNEQFF. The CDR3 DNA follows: TGTGCCAGCAGTTACTCAGTGGGGTCCTCCTACAATGAGCAGTTCTTC.

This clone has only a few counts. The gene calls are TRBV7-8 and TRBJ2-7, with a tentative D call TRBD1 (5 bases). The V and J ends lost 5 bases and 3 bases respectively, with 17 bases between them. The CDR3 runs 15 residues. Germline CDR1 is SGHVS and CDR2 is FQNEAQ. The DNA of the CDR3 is TGTGCCAGCAGCCCACTATCCAGGGTTGACTACGAGCAGTACTTC. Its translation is CASSPLSRVDYEQYF.

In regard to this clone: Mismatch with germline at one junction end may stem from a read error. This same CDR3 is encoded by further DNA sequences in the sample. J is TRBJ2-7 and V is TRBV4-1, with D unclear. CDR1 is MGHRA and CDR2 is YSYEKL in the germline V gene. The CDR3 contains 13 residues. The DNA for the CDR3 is TGTGCCAGCAGCCAAGAGTCGAGCGAGGAGCAGTACTTC. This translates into CASSQESSEEQYF.

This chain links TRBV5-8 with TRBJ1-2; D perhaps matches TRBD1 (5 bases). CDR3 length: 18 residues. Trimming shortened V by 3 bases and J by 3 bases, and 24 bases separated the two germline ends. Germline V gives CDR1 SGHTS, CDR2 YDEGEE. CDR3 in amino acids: CASSSSTKINGGYYGYTF. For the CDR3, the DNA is TGTGCCAGCAGCTCGTCGACAAAGATAAATGGGGGATACTATGGCTACACCTTC.

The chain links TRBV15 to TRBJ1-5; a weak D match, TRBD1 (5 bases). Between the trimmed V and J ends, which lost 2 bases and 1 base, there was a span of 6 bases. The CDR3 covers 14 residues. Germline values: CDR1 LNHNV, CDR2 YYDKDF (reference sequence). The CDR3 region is CATSRQGSNQPQHF. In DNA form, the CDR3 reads TGTGCCACCAGCAGACAGGGCAGCAATCAGCCCCAGCATTTT.

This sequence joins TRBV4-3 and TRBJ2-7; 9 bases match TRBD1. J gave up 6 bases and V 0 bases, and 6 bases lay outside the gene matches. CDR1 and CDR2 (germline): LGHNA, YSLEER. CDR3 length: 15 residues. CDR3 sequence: CASSQDTGQGREQYF. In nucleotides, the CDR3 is TGCGCCAGCAGCCAAGATACGGGACAGGGTCGCGAGCAGTACTTC.